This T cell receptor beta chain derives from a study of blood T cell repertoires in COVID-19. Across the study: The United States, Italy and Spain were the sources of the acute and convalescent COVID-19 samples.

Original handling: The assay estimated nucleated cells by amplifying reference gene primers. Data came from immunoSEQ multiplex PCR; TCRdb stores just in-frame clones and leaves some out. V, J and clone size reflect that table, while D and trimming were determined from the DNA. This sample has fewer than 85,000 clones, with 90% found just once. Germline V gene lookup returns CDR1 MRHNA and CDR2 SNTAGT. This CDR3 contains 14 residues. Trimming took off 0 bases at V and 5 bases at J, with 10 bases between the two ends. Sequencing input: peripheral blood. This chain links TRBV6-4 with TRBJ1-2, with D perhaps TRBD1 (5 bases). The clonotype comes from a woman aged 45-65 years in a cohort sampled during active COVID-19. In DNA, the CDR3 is TGTGCCAGCAGTGACTCCTGGAGGGGATATGGCTACACCTTC. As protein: CASSDSWRGYGYTF.